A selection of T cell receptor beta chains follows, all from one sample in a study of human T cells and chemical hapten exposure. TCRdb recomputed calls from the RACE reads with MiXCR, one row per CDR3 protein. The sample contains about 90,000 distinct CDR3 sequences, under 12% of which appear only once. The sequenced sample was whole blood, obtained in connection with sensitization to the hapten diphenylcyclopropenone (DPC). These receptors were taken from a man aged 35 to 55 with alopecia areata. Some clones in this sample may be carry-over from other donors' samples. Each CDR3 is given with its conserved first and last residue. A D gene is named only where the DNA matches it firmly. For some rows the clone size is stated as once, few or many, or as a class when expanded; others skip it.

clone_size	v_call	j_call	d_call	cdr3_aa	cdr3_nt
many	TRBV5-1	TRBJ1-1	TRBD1	CASSPTGPEAFF	TGCGCCAGCAGCCCGACAGGGCCTGAAGCTTTCTTT
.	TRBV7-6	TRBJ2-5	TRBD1	CASSWAPTGEYETQYF	TGTGCCAGCAGCTGGGCCCCGACAGGGGAGTATGAGACCCAGTACTTC
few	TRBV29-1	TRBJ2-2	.	CSGVRGTGELFF	TGCAGTGGAGTAAGAGGAACCGGGGAGCTGTTTTTT
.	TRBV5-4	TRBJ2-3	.	CASSFIPTDTQYF	TGTGCCAGCAGCTTTATCCCCACAGATACGCAGTATTTT
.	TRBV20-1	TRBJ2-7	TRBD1	CSAYIPGQGAYEQYF	TGCAGTGCTTATATACCGGGACAGGGCGCCTACGAGCAGTACTTC
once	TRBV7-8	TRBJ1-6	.	CATRQGLGSPLHF	TGTGCCACCCGGCAGGGATTGGGTTCACCCCTCCACTTT
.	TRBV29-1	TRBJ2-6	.	CSVSSTGSGANVLTF	TGCAGCGTTTCGTCTACAGGCTCTGGGGCCAACGTCCTGACTTTC
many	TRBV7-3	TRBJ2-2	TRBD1	CASSTYQGANTGELFF	TGTGCCAGCAGCACTTACCAGGGGGCGAACACCGGGGAGCTGTTTTTT
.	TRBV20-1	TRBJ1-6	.	CSAAPRGGSPLHF	TGCAGTGCTGCCCCACGAGGGGGTTCACCCCTCCACTTT
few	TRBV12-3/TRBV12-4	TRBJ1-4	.	CASCLGNDEKLFF	TGTGCCAGCTGTCTGGGGAATGACGAAAAACTGTTTTTT
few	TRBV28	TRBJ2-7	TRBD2	CASTAGSGLAGREQYF	TGTGCCAGCACTGCTGGCTCCGGGCTAGCGGGTCGCGAGCAGTACTTC
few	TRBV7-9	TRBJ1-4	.	CASSSRAQGEKLFF	TGTGCCAGCAGCTCCCGGGCCCAAGGGGAAAAACTGTTTTTT
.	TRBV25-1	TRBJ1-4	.	CASSEPGTRNEKLFF	TGTGCCAGCAGTGAGCCGGGGACAAGAAATGAAAAACTGTTTTTT
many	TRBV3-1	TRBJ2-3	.	CASSPNYLKTPPTQYF	TGTGCCAGCAGCCCAAACTACCTAAAGACACCCCCTACGCAGTATTTT
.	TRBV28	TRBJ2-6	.	CASSAGTPYGANVLTF	TGTGCCAGCAGTGCAGGGACACCGTACGGGGCCAACGTCCTGACTTTC
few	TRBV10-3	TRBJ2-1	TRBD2	CAIRGLAGTEQFF	TGTGCCATCAGGGGACTAGCGGGAACTGAGCAGTTCTTC
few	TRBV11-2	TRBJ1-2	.	CASSSRAERTREGYTF	TGTGCCAGCAGCTCTCGGGCCGAGAGAACCAGGGAAGGCTACACCTTC
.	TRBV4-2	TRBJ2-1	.	CASSQGVGLAEQFF	TGTGCCAGCAGCCAAGGGGTGGGGCTAGCAGAGCAGTTCTTC
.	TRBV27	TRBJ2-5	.	CASSLTSYQETQYF	TGTGCCAGCAGTTTAACATCTTATCAAGAGACCCAGTACTTC
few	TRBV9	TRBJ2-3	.	CASSPREASRTDTQYF	TGTGCCAGCAGCCCCCGAGAGGCGTCCCGCACAGATACGCAGTATTTT
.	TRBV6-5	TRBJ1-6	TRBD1	CASSRGRESPLHF	TGTGCCAGCAGCAGGGGGCGCGAGTCACCCCTCCACTTT
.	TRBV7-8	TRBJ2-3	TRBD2	CASSLSRLAGTDTQYF	TGTGCCAGCAGCTTAAGCCGACTAGCGGGCACAGATACGCAGTATTTT
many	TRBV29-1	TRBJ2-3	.	CSVDRGSDTQYF	TGCAGCGTTGATCGGGGATCAGATACGCAGTATTTT
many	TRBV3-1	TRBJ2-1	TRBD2	CASSQVAVLSGSRSNEQFF	TGTGCCAGCAGCCAAGTCGCAGTATTAAGCGGGAGTCGGAGCAATGAGCAGTTCTTC
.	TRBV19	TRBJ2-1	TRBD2	CASTPGLAGGPAIF	TGTGCCAGTACCCCAGGACTAGCGGGAGGGCCGGCGATCTTC
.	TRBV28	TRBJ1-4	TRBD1	CASSPAQGAHEKLFF	TGTGCCAGCAGTCCTGCGCAGGGGGCGCACGAAAAACTGTTTTTT
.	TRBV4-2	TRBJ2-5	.	CASSPWGAGEETQYF	TGTGCCAGCAGCCCCTGGGGCGCAGGGGAAGAGACCCAGTACTTC
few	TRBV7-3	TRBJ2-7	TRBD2	CASSLGTSGSPWYF	TGTGCCAGCAGCTTAGGAACTAGCGGGAGCCCTTGGTACTTC
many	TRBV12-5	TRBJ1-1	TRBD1	CASGMTGQTDTEAFF	TGTGCTAGTGGTATGACGGGACAGACAGACACTGAAGCTTTCTTT
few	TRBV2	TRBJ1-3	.	CASSEVVAGNTIYF	TGTGCCAGCAGTGAAGTGGTAGCTGGAAACACCATATATTTT
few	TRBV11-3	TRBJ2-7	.	CASSLGDNYEQYF	TGTGCCAGCAGCTTAGGGGATAACTACGAGCAGTACTTC
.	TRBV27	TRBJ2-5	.	CASSSATSQETQYF	TGTGCCAGCAGTTCTGCGACTAGCCAAGAGACCCAGTACTTC
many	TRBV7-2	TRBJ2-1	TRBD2	CASSFRTSAYNEQFF	TGTGCCAGCAGCTTCAGGACTAGCGCCTACAATGAGCAGTTCTTC
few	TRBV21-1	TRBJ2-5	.	CASSKSVTSKTQYF	TGTGCCAGCAGCAAAAGTGTGACTAGCAAGACCCAGTACTTC
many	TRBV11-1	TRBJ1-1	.	CASSLWERNTEAFF	TGTGCCAGCAGCTTATGGGAGCGGAACACTGAAGCTTTCTTT
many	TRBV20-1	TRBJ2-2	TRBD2	CSAARLAGFVGELFF	TGCAGTGCTGCACGACTAGCGGGCTTCGTCGGGGAGCTGTTTTTT
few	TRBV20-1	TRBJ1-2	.	CSGAYYGYTF	TGCAGTGGGGCTTACTATGGCTACACCTTC
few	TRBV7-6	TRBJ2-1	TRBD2	CASRGLAGGGLDNEQFF	TGTGCCAGCAGAGGACTAGCGGGAGGGGGTCTTGACAATGAGCAGTTCTTC
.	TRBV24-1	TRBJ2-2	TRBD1	CATSDYRGTAGELFF	TGTGCCACCAGTGATTACAGGGGAACTGCCGGGGAGCTGTTTTTT
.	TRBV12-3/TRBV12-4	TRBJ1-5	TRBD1	CASSLRDRGRGNQPQHF	TGTGCCAGCAGCCTCCGGGACAGGGGGCGAGGAAATCAGCCCCAGCATTTT
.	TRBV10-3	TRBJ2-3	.	CAISEGGDSTDTQYF	TGTGCCATCAGTGAAGGAGGGGACAGCACAGATACGCAGTATTTT
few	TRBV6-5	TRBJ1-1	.	CASSYSTSSSEAFF	TGTGCCAGCAGTTACTCGACTTCGAGCAGCGAAGCTTTCTTT
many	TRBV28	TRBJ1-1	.	CASSPTTGGGYTTEAFF	TGTGCCAGCAGTCCTACGACGGGTGGGGGCTATACCACTGAAGCTTTCTTT
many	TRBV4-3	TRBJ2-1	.	CASSQGLRNEQFF	TGCGCCAGCAGCCAAGGACTACGCAATGAGCAGTTCTTC
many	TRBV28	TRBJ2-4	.	CASSLTGEAKNIQYF	TGTGCCAGCAGTTTGACGGGGGAAGCCAAAAACATTCAGTACTTC